A selection of T cell receptor beta chains follows, all from one sample in a study of blood T cell repertoires in COVID-19. Using immunoSEQ multiplex PCR, the repertoire was profiled, and TCRdb retains in-frame clones only, with some absent. The sample records 200,000 to 300,000 clones, more than 75% being singletons. Sequenced: peripheral blood. The receptors come from a woman aged 55 to 70 with active or convalescent COVID-19. Each CDR3 is given with its conserved first and last residue.

v_gene: TRBV4-2
CDR3aa: CASSHRQGLQGPYSGNTIYF

v_gene: TRBV19
CDR3aa: CASTSRGGGYGYTF

v_gene: TRBV7-8
CDR3aa: CASSYQRDTEAFF

v_gene: TRBV10-3
CDR3aa: CAISRSLYEQYF

v_gene: TRBV6-1
CDR3aa: CASSEAGVDQPQHF

v_gene: TRBV6-5
CDR3aa: CASSYSGQGRTGELFF

v_gene: TRBV14
CDR3aa: CASSLLADSPLHF

v_gene: TRBV5-4
CDR3aa: CASSLGGTSGGARDTQYF

v_gene: TRBV7-8
CDR3aa: CASSRKETQYF

v_gene: TRBV29-1
CDR3aa: CSARTSNQPQHF

v_gene: TRBV29-1
CDR3aa: CSVSSGLGYTF

v_gene: TRBV11-2
CDR3aa: CASSLGHGRDTQYF

v_gene: TRBV2
CDR3aa: CASVGQLSNYGYTF

v_gene: TRBV21-1
CDR3aa: CASSNRLAGKHEQFF

v_gene: TRBV21-1
CDR3aa: CASSSRDRRNTEAFF

v_gene: TRBV7-2
CDR3aa: CASSPARGLAKNIQYF

v_gene: TRBV12-3/TRBV12-4
CDR3aa: CASKTEEGQPQHF

v_gene: TRBV7-9
CDR3aa: CASSLRRDKTKNIQYF

v_gene: TRBV7-7
CDR3aa: CASSLGDSRRGTDTQYF

v_gene: TRBV6-5
CDR3aa: CASRLGGLGGYTF

v_gene: TRBV29-1
CDR3aa: CSVIQGVAEAFF

v_gene: TRBV5-5
CDR3aa: CASSFTGGDQPQHF

v_gene: TRBV28
CDR3aa: CASSLWGAGVETQYF

v_gene: TRBV6-6
CDR3aa: CASSFAQGGFEQYF

v_gene: TRBV28
CDR3aa: CASRLGRWMEETQYF

v_gene: TRBV6-5
CDR3aa: CASSRQRNQPQHF

v_gene: TRBV7-3
CDR3aa: CASSPRGLAGGNVQFF

v_gene: TRBV4-1
CDR3aa: CASSQTSRAGGSAEAFF

v_gene: TRBV7-2
CDR3aa: CASSPGTGTGNTIYF

v_gene: TRBV7-6
CDR3aa: CASSLAPAGGPGGELFF